A single sample gave rise to the 9 T cell receptor beta chains below, sequenced in a study of blood T cell repertoires in COVID-19. The data were produced by immunoSEQ multiplex PCR, yet TCRdb's version contains in-frame clones alone and is incomplete. Of about 59,000 clones in the sample, about 78% were seen once. Sequencing input: peripheral blood. These TCRs come from a man older than 75 with acute or convalescent COVID-19.

The chain carries TRBV2 and TRBJ2-2; a weak D match, TRBD2 (5 bases). Germline CDR1 reads SNHLY; CDR2 reads FYNNEI. Trimming took 6 bases from V and 5 from J, leaving 13 bases between them. The CDR3 spans 14 residues. DNA of the CDR3: TGTGCCAGCAGAATATTGCGAGGGACCGGGGAGCTGTTTTTT. Protein: CASRILRGTGELFF.

This clone was picked up a small number of times. The chain links TRBV19 to TRBJ2-1; 10 nucleotides match TRBD2. Germline CDR1 reads LNHDA; CDR2 reads SQIVND (reference sequence). Germline trimming cut 3 bases from V and 4 bases from J; bases unmatched to any gene: 3. The CDR3 length is 15 residues. For the CDR3, the DNA is TGTGCCAGTAGTATGAGGACTAGCGGATACAATGAGCAGTTCTTC. It yields the protein CASSMRTSGYNEQFF.

The chain carries TRBV5-1 and TRBJ1-1; D gene unclear. V was cut by 0 bases and J by 7 bases, with 10 bases left in between. The CDR3 runs to 13 residues. Germline-derived CDR1 and CDR2 are SGHRS and YFSETQ. CDR3 bases: TGCGCCAGCAGCTTGGTGGCAGGCCTTGAAGCTTTCTTT. Translating gives CASSLVAGLEAFF.

This chain links TRBV7-3 with TRBJ2-1; D remains unclear. This CDR3 has 14 amino acids. V gave up 0 bases and J gave up 8 bases, with 11 bases separating them. CDR1 is SGHTA, CDR2 FQGTGA, per germline. This CDR3 reads CASSLTRSPDEQFF. In nucleotides, the CDR3 is TGTGCCAGCAGCTTAACGAGGAGCCCCGATGAGCAGTTCTTC.

This chain joins TRBV5-1 and TRBJ2-1; 7 bases map to TRBD2. The CDR3 consists of 16 residues. CDR1 is SGHRS and CDR2 is YFSETQ in the germline V gene. V was pared by 0 bases and J by 2 bases, with 5 bases of the junction left unmatched. CDR3 DNA sequence: TGCGCCAGCAGCTTGGCTCCTGCGGGAGCCTACAATGAGCAGTTCTTC. Its protein product is CASSLAPAGAYNEQFF.

The V gene is TRBV6-6, the J gene TRBJ1-3; D unclear. There are 16 residues in the CDR3. Between the trimmed V and J ends, which lost 0 bases and 4 bases, there was a span of 13 bases. Germline V CDR1 and CDR2: MNHNY, SVGAGI (reference sequence). In DNA form, the CDR3 reads TGTGCCAGCAGTTACTCACCATGGCAGAAAGGAAACACCATATATTTT. Translation gives CASSYSPWQKGNTIYF.

The chain joins TRBV30 to TRBJ2-5, with 7 bases aligning to TRBD2. The CDR3 spans 15 residues. Germline-derived CDR1 and CDR2 are GTSNPN and SVGIG (reference sequence). V lost 3 bases to trimming and J lost 5 bases; unmatched junction nucleotides: 12. The CDR3 coding sequence is TGTGCCTGGAGCGCGCTAGGACTAGGGGACGAGACCCAGTACTTC. Amino acids: CAWSALGLGDETQYF.

The chain recombines TRBV4-1 with TRBJ1-2; 12 bases map to TRBD1. V lost 1 base to trimming and J lost 8 bases; unmatched junction nucleotides: 5. The CDR3 has 15 residues. Germline loops: CDR1 MGHRA, CDR2 YSYEKL. CDR3 in DNA: TGCGCCAGCAGCCAAGCGGGACAGGGGGCAGGAGGCTACACCTTC. Protein product: CASSQAGQGAGGYTF.

The gene calls are TRBV29-1 and TRBJ1-1; possible D gene TRBD1, 5 bases. This CDR3 spans 13 amino acids. V was shortened by 5 bases and J by 4 bases, with 14 bases between the two germline ends. Germline CDR1 reads SQVTM; CDR2 reads ANQGSEA. The CDR3 protein is CSVRASGLTEAFF. DNA of the CDR3: TGCAGCGTTCGGGCGTCAGGGCTCACTGAAGCTTTCTTT.